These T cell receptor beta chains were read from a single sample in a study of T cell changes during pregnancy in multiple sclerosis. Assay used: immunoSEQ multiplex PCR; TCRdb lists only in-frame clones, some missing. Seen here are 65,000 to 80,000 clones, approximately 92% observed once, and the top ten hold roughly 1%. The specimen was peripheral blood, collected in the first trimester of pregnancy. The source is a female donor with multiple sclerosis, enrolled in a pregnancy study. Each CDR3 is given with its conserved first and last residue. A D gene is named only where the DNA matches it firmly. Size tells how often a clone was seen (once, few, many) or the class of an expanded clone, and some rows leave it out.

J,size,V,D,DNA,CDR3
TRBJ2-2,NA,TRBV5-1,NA,TGCGCCAGCGCCATGCGAACGGACACCGGGGAGCTGTTTTTT,CASAMRTDTGELFF
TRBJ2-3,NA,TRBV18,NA,TGTGCCAGCTCGCAAACAGGGACAGATACGCAGTATTTT,CASSQTGTDTQYF
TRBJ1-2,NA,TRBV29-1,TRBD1,TGCAGCACCTCGACAGGGGACTATGGCTACACCTTC,CSTSTGDYGYTF
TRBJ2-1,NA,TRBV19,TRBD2,TGTGCCAGTAGCTGGACTAGCGTATCCTACAATGAGCAGTTCTTC,CASSWTSVSYNEQFF
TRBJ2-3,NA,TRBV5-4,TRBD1,TGTGCCAGCAGTTTATCGGGGCAGGGGGCCGATACGCAGTATTTT,CASSLSGQGADTQYF
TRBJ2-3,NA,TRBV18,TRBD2,TGTGCCAGCTCACCAGCGACTAGCGGGAGGACAGATACGCAGTATTTT,CASSPATSGRTDTQYF
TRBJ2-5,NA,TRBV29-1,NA,TGCAGCGTGGACATGAGAGGGCGGGATATTTTTTATGAGCAGTACTTC,CSVDMRGRDIFYEQYF
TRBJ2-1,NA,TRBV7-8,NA,TGTGCCAGCATCATCTCCCCCCCTAACTGGTACCATGAGCAGTTCTTC,CASIISPPNWYHEQFF
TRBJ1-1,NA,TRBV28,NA,TGTGCCAGCCGAAGTTCAGGGAAAAGTGAAGCTTTCTTT,CASRSSGKSEAFF
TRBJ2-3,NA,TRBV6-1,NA,TGTGCCAGCAGTGAAGCTCGGGGTTGGGGTCGGGGGACAGATACGCAGTATTTT,CASSEARGWGRGTDTQYF
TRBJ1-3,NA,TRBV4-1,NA,TGCGCCAGCAGCCAAGAAGGGGGGGGGATATCTGGAAACACCATATATTTT,CASSQEGGGISGNTIYF
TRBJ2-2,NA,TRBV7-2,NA,TGTGCCAGCAGCTTAAATATTCTGGGGGAGCTGTTTTTT,CASSLNILGELFF
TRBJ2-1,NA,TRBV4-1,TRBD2,TGCGCCAGCAGCCAAACTAGCGGGAGTCGGGATGAGCAGTTCTTC,CASSQTSGSRDEQFF
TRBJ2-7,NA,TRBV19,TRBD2,TGTGCCAGTAGTTCGACTAGCGGGGGACTCTACGAGCAGTACTTC,CASSSTSGGLYEQYF
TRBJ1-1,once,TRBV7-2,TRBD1,TGTGCCAGCAGCTTAGCGAGACAGGGGGCTGGGGCTTTCTTT,CASSLARQGAGAFF
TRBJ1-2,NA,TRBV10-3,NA,TGTGCCATCAGTGAGGGGGACTGGGGCTACACCTTC,CAISEGDWGYTF
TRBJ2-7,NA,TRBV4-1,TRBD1,TGCGCCAGCAGCCAGTACAGTCAGGGGGCCTACGAGCAGTACTTC,CASSQYSQGAYEQYF
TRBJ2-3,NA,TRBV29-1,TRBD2,TGCAGCGGTTCCCCGGGGAGGGCAGATACGCAGTATTTT,CSGSPGRADTQYF
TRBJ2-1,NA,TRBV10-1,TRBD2,TGCGCCAGCAGTGATCAAAGGACTAGCTCGTACAATGAGCAGTTCTTC,CASSDQRTSSYNEQFF
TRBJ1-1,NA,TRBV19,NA,TGTGCCAGTACCCTCCTAGGGAACACTGAAGCTTTCTTT,CASTLLGNTEAFF
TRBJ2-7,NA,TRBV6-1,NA,TGTGCCAGCAGCTTCGGTACCCGCTACGAGCAGTACTTC,CASSFGTRYEQYF
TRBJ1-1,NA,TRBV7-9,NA,TGTGCCAGCAGCACACAGGGTTACACTGAAGCTTTCTTT,CASSTQGYTEAFF
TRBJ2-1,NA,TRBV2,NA,TGTGCCAGCACTCGCAGGTTAAACAATGAGCAGTTCTTC,CASTRRLNNEQFF
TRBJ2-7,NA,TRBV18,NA,TGTGCCAGCTCACCAGGATCCCTGGGGAGCTACGAGCAGTACTTC,CASSPGSLGSYEQYF
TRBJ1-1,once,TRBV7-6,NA,TGTGCCAGCAGCTTAGGACAGTTGAACACTGAAGCTTTCTTT,CASSLGQLNTEAFF
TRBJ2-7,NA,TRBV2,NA,TGTGCCAGCACCAACACCAGGGGGGTCAACGAGCAGTACTTC,CASTNTRGVNEQYF
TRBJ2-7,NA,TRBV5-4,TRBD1,TGTGCCAGCAGCGTGGACAGGGGAACCTCTAGTCCCCACTACGAGCAGTACTTC,CASSVDRGTSSPHYEQYF
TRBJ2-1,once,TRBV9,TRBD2,TGTGCCAGCAACAGCGGGGGGTTATATGAGCAGTTCTTC,CASNSGGLYEQFF
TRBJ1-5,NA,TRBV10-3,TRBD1,TGTGCCATCAGTGAGGGACAGGATAGCAATCAGCCCCAGCATTTT,CAISEGQDSNQPQHF
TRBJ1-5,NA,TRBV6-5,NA,TGTGCCAGCAGTTACGGCAGCAATCAGCCCCAGCATTTT,CASSYGSNQPQHF
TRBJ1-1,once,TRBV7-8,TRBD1,TGTGCCAGCAGCCCCTGGACAGGGGGGGGGAACCCTGAAGCTTTCTTT,CASSPWTGGGNPEAFF
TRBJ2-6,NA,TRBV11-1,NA,TGTGCCAGCAGCTTAGACAGAAAAATCCTGACTTTC,CASSLDRKILTF
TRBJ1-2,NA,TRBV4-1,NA,TGCGCCAGCAGCCAAGGAAGCAGGGGAGGCTACACCTTC,CASSQGSRGGYTF
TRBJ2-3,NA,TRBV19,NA,TGTGCCAGTAGTAACCCAGGGCTAGCGACAGATACGCAGTATTTT,CASSNPGLATDTQYF
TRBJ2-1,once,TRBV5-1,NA,TGCGCCAGCAGCCCCAGCGGAGCGGACTACAATGAGCAGTTCTTC,CASSPSGADYNEQFF
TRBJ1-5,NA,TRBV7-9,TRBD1,TGTGCCAGCAGCTTAGCCCGGACAGGTTATAGCAATCAGCCCCAGCATTTT,CASSLARTGYSNQPQHF
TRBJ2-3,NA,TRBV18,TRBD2,TGTGCCAGCTCCAACCAGGCGGGAGGCACAGATACGCAGTATTTT,CASSNQAGGTDTQYF
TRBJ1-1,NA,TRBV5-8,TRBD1,TGTGCCAGCAGCCCGCCGGGACAGGGTACGTTTTGGAACACTGAAGCTTTCTTT,CASSPPGQGTFWNTEAFF
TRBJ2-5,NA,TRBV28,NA,TGTGCCAGCAGTTTCCGACTAGAGACATTCCAAGAGACCCAGTACTTC,CASSFRLETFQETQYF
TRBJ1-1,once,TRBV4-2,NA,TGTGCCAGCACCGCCGTTATGAGTAACACTGAAGCTTTCTTT,CASTAVMSNTEAFF
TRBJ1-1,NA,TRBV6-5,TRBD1,TGTGCCAGCAGTTACGCAAACACAGGGGAAACTGAAGCTTTCTTT,CASSYANTGETEAFF
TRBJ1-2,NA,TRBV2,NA,TGTGCCAGCACCTCGGGGGGAAGTGGCTATGGCTACACCTTC,CASTSGGSGYGYTF
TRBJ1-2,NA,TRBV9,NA,TGTGCCAGCAGCCCCGGGAACTCCGAGGTAGGCTACACCTTC,CASSPGNSEVGYTF
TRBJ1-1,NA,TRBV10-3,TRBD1,TGTGCCACAACCTCAGGGGGCTCGGACACTGAAGCTTTCTTT,CATTSGGSDTEAFF
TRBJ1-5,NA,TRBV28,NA,TGTGCCAGCCTGCGACAGGTTTATAGCAATCAGCCCCAGCATTTT,CASLRQVYSNQPQHF
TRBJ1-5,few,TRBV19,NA,TGTGCCAGTAGTATTCAGGCAGGGGGCAATCAGCCCCAGCATTTT,CASSIQAGGNQPQHF
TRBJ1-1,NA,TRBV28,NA,TGTGCCAGCAGTTCCCACGGGGGTGGCACTGAAGCTTTCTTT,CASSSHGGGTEAFF
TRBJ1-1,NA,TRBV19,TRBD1,TGTGCCTCAAGGGGGGACAGGGGGATGAACACTGAAGCTTTCTTT,CASRGDRGMNTEAFF
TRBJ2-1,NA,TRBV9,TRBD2,TGTGCCAGCAGCCCGATTGCGACTAGCGGTCACAATGAGCAGTTCTTC,CASSPIATSGHNEQFF
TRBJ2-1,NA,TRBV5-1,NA,TGCGCCAGCAGCTGGGGCGTCAGGGCAGGGACCTACAATGAGCAGTTCTTC,CASSWGVRAGTYNEQFF
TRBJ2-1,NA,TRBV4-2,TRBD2,TGTGCCAGCAGCCAAGAGGTGCTCAGCGGGGGGTCGGGGGAGCAGTTCTTC,CASSQEVLSGGSGEQFF
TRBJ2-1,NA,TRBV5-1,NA,TGCGCCAGCAGCCCGTTCGGAGGTTACAATGAGCAGTTCTTC,CASSPFGGYNEQFF
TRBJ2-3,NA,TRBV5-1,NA,TGCGCCAGCAGCCCGGAGCCGGCCCGCACAGATACGCAGTATTTT,CASSPEPARTDTQYF
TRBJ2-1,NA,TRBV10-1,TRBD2,TGCGCCAGCAGTGAGTTGGCGGGAGGGTCCAGCTCCTACAATGAGCAGTTCTTC,CASSELAGGSSSYNEQFF
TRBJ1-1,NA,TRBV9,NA,TGTGCCAGCAGCACCCAGGCCAGGGAGGGGAAGAACACTGAAGCTTTCTTT,CASSTQAREGKNTEAFF
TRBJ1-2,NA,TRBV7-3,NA,TGTGCCAGCAGCTCGGACAGAGTACATGGCTACACCTTC,CASSSDRVHGYTF
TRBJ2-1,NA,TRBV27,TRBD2,TGTGCCAGCCGCCCGGGACTAGCAAATGAGCAGTTCTTC,CASRPGLANEQFF